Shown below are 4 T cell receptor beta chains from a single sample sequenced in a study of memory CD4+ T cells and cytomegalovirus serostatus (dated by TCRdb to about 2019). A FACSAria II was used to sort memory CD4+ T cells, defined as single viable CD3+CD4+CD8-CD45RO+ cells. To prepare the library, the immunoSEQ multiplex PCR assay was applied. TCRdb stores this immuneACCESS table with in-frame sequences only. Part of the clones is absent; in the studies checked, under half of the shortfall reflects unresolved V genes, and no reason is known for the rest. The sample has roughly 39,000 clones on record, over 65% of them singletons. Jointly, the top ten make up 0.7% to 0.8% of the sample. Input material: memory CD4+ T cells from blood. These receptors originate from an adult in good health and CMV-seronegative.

The CDR3 nucleotides are TGTGCCAGCAGCTTAAACAGGGACTATGGCTACACCTTC. The encoded protein is CASSLNRDYGYTF. The J gene is TRBJ1-2, the V gene TRBV7-9; weak D call: TRBD1 (6 bases). This CDR3 has 13 amino acids. The germline gives CDR1 SEHNR, CDR2 FQNEAQ (reference sequence). V was trimmed by 2 bases and J by 3 bases, leaving 7 bases between them.

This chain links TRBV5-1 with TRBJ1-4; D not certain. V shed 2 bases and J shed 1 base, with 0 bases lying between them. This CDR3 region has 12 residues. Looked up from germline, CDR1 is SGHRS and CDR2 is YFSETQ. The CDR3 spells CASSLTNEKLFF. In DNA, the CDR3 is TGCGCCAGCAGCTTAACTAATGAAAAACTGTTTTTT.

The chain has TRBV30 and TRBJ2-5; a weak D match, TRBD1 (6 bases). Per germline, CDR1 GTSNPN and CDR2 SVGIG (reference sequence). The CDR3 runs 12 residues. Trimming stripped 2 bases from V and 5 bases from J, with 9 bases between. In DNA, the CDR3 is TGTGCCTGGAGTACAAGGGGGGAGACCCAGTACTTC. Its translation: CAWSTRGETQYF.

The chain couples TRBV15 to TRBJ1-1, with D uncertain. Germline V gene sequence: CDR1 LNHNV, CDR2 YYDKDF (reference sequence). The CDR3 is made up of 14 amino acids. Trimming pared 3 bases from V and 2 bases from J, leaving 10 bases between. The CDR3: CATSRSTLNTEAFF. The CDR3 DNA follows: TGTGCCACCAGCAGGTCAACTTTAAACACTGAAGCTTTCTTT. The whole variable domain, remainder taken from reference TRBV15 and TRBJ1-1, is DAMVIQNPRYQVTQFGKPVTLSCSQTLNHNVMYWYQQKSSQAPKLLFHYYDKDFNNEADTPDNFQSRRPNTSFCFLDIRSPGLGDTAMYLCATSRSTLNTEAFFGQGTRLTVV.